What follows are 18 T cell receptor beta chains derived from one specimen sequenced in a study of CD8 T cells in ankylosing spondylitis. Findings of the study overall: Ankylosing spondylitis blood seemed to carry a telltale TCR beta motif made of several highly homologous variants.

TCRdb analysed the 5' RACE reads with MiXCR anew, one entry per CDR3 protein. The sample holds about 700,000 distinct CDR3 sequences, 19% seen once. Antigen specificity for these receptors is unknown. Sequenced: blood, either unsorted or a sorted T cell fraction (not recorded which). The receptors stem from a male donor with ankylosing spondylitis.

This chain uses TRBV18 with TRBJ2-1; the D call may be TRBD1 or TRBD2 (5 bases each). V was pared by 4 bases and J by 7 bases, with 14 bases between. The CDR3 loop spans 14 amino acids. Germline CDR1 and CDR2: KGHSH and LQKENI. CDR3 amino acids: CASSQGSINNEQFF. CDR3 DNA: TGTGCCAGCTCACAGGGGAGCATCAATAATGAGCAGTTCTTC.

This chain uses TRBV4-1 with TRBJ2-7, with a weak D call TRBD2 (6 bases). The CDR3 has 17 amino acids. The germline V and J ends were trimmed by 4 bases and 4 bases, with 23 bases remaining between them. Germline-derived CDR1 and CDR2 are MGHRA and YSYEKL. The CDR3 sequence: CASSPKGGDGRLYEQYF. CDR3 DNA sequence: TGCGCCAGCAGCCCCAAGGGAGGAGACGGAAGGCTTTACGAGCAGTACTTC.

This clonotype occurred a few times. The genes are TRBV12-5 and TRBJ2-4, with 7 positions matching TRBD1. The J segment lost 3 bases and the V segment lost 6 bases, leaving 20 bases of the junction unmatched. Germline V gene data show CDR1 as LGHNT and CDR2 as FRNRAP. CDR3 length: 19 amino acids. This chain's CDR3 is CASGPEPSRDRLDKNIQYF. The DNA of the CDR3 is TGTGCTAGTGGCCCCGAACCATCCCGGGACAGACTTGACAAAAACATTCAGTACTTC.

The rearrangement uses TRBV11-2 and TRBJ1-5, with 8 bases identical to TRBD1. The V segment lost 4 bases and the J segment 6 bases; nucleotides outside the gene matches: 8. The CDR3 length is 15 residues. The germline CDR1 and CDR2 sequences are SGHAT and FQNNGV. CDR3 sequence (DNA): TGTGCCAGCAGCTGGACCCAGGGGGCCGGTCAGCCCCAGCATTTT. Amino acid sequence: CASSWTQGAGQPQHF.

This clonotype was seen more than once but under ten times. The CDR3 DNA follows: TGTGCCAGCAGCATCCGGACCCAGAGCTCCTACAATGAGCAGTTCTTC. Protein sequence: CASSIRTQSSYNEQFF. The chain couples TRBV11-3 to TRBJ2-1; D is ambiguous. Germline V gene data show CDR1 as SGHNT and CDR2 as YENEEA. Trimming left V 5 bases short and J 0 bases short, with 14 bases between. This CDR3 is 16 amino acids long.

V usage is TRBV6-2 or TRBV6-3 and J usage is TRBJ2-2, with 9 nucleotides matching TRBD1. This CDR3 has 15 residues. The V gene end was trimmed by 7 bases and the J gene end by 10 bases; junction bases not matched to a gene: 13. From germline, CDR1 is MNHEY and CDR2 SVGEGT. The CDR3: CASKKRGDRVEELFF. The CDR3 DNA reads as TGTGCCAGCAAGAAGAGGGGGGACAGGGTCGAGGAGCTGTTTTTT.

This clonotype has more than one count but fewer than ten. The chain is built from TRBV9 and TRBJ2-4, with 7 bases fitting TRBD2. The CDR3 sequence is 17 residues long. The germline V gene has CDR1 SGDLS and CDR2 YYNGEE. The trim removed 0 bases at V and 1 base at J, leaving 7 bases unmatched. The CDR3 DNA is TGTGCCAGCAGCGTAGAAGTTGGACTAGGGGCCAAAAACATTCAGTACTTC. Protein sequence: CASSVEVGLGAKNIQYF.

This clonotype showed up just once. The chain couples TRBV7-2 to TRBJ2-7, with D unresolved. Germline CDR1 is SGHTA and CDR2 is FQGNSA. V was pared by 2 bases and J by 3 bases, with 8 bases between. The CDR3 contains 13 residues. CDR3 loop: CASSLSILYEQYF. The CDR3 region has the DNA TGTGCCAGCAGCTTATCTATCCTCTACGAGCAGTACTTC.

This clonotype was detected a few times. The chain carries TRBV4-1 and TRBJ2-7; D not certain. Looked up from germline, CDR1 is MGHRA and CDR2 is YSYEKL. The CDR3 runs to 14 residues. V dropped 1 base and J dropped 2 bases, with 9 bases sitting between them. This CDR3 reads CASSQVMIPYEQYF. The CDR3 DNA follows: TGCGCCAGCAGCCAAGTAATGATACCCTACGAGCAGTACTTC.

This clonotype was seen a handful of times. The chain combines TRBV20-1 with TRBJ2-2; 10 positions match TRBD2. From germline, CDR1 is DFQATT and CDR2 SNEGSKA (reference sequence). After removal of 6 bases from V and 7 bases from J, the junction contained 8 bases not matched to a gene. This CDR3 contains 14 residues. CDR3 region: CSAAGTSESGELFF. CDR3 coding DNA: TGCAGTGCGGCCGGGACTAGCGAAAGCGGGGAGCTGTTTTTT.

The V call is TRBV9, the J call TRBJ2-3; D is possibly TRBD1 or TRBD2 (6 bases each). V gave up 0 bases and J gave up 7 bases, with 18 bases separating them. Per germline, CDR1 SGDLS and CDR2 YYNGEE. This CDR3 has 16 residues. The CDR3 DNA follows: TGTGCCAGCAGCGTAGACGGGGGCCCCGGTATAAATACGCAGTATTTT. Its translation: CASSVDGGPGINTQYF.

The genes are TRBV11-1 and TRBJ2-1; 16 bases agree with TRBD2. The ends lost 5 bases at V and 7 bases at J; junction bases unmatched: 17. The CDR3 is 20 amino acids. The germline gives CDR1 SGHAT, CDR2 FQDESV (reference sequence). The DNA of the CDR3 is TGTGCCAGCAGCCCCCCGGCAGGGACTAGCGGGAGGGCAATAATGAATGAGCAGTTCTTC. Its translation is CASSPPAGTSGRAIMNEQFF.

The chain combines TRBV2 with TRBJ2-5, with D perhaps matching TRBD1 (6 bases). V lost 8 bases and J 5 bases, leaving 21 bases between the germline ends. This CDR3 spans 15 amino acids. Germline V gene lookup returns CDR1 SNHLY and CDR2 FYNNEI. The CDR3 DNA reads as TGTGCCAGCCTTTCGCCGGACAGCCTGGGTGAGACCCAGTACTTC. Residues: CASLSPDSLGETQYF.

This chain uses TRBV28 with TRBJ2-7, with 9 bases fitting TRBD1. The CDR3 runs to 13 residues. V was pared by 6 bases and J by 6 bases, with 6 bases of the junction left unmatched. Germline CDR1 reads MDHEN; CDR2 reads SYDVKM. CDR3 nucleotide sequence: TGTGCCAGCAGCACCGGGACAGGGATCGAGCAGTACTTC. Protein product: CASSTGTGIEQYF. Using reference TRBV28 and TRBJ2-7 for the parts outside the CDR3, the full variable domain is DVKVTQSSRYLVKRTGEKVFLECVQDMDHENMFWYRQDPGLGLRLIYFSYDVKMKEKGDIPEGYSVSREKKERFSLILESASTNQTSMYLCASSTGTGIEQYFGPGTRLTVT.

This clonotype was found a few times. This sequence joins TRBV5-1 and TRBJ2-7, with D possibly TRBD2 on 6 matching bases. Trimming removed 0 bases from V and 6 bases from J, with 19 bases in between. Per the germline V gene, CDR1 is SGHRS and CDR2 is YFSETQ. The CDR3 is 16 amino acids. CDR3 loop: CASSLAGPGTLGEQYF. Written as DNA, the CDR3 is TGCGCCAGCAGCTTGGCTGGCCCTGGGACTCTAGGCGAGCAGTACTTC.

This clonotype was seen a handful of times. The V call is TRBV7-2, the J call TRBJ2-7; 8 bases map to TRBD2. This CDR3 has 14 residues. With V trimmed by 5 bases and J by 3 bases, 6 bases remained unmatched. In germline, CDR1 is SGHTA, CDR2 FQGNSA. This CDR3 is CASSPAGVGYEQYF. The CDR3 DNA reads TGTGCCAGCAGCCCAGCGGGAGTTGGCTACGAGCAGTACTTC.

V is TRBV5-6 and J is TRBJ2-7, with D perhaps matching TRBD2 (6 bases). The length of the CDR3 is 15 residues. V was pared by 0 bases and J by 6 bases, with 16 bases between. The germline CDR1 and CDR2 sequences are SGHDT and YYEEEE. The CDR3 coding sequence is TGTGCCAGCAGCTTGGAGGGACTCCTTTCGTCCGAGCAGTACTTC. This gives the protein CASSLEGLLSSEQYF.

The CDR3 coding sequence is TGCGCCAGCAGCCTCTACCAAGGGGCGGAGGAGACCCAGTACTTC. It codes for CASSLYQGAEETQYF. The V and J genes are TRBV4-3 and TRBJ2-5; possibly TRBD1 for D (5 bases). The CDR3 extends over 15 amino acids. V lost 4 bases, J lost 5 bases, and 17 bases lay in between. The germline gives CDR1 LGHNA, CDR2 YSLEER.